The 13 T cell receptor beta chains listed next were all sequenced from one sample in a study of CD8+ T cells in alopecia areata. The authors extracted RNA and reverse transcribed it into cDNA as the sequencing template. The repertoire was sequenced with immunoSEQ multiplex PCR; TCRdb's copy has only in-frame clones and lacks some. The sample lists about 5,900 clones, approximately 60% occurring once. The investigators collected lesional scalp punch biopsies and peripheral blood from alopecia areata patients. The sample consisted of skin. The receptors shown here come from a human donor with alopecia areata.

This chain connects TRBV2 to TRBJ2-3, with no clear D. Trimming shortened V by 5 bases and J by 1 base, and 10 bases separated the two germline ends. The CDR3 is 14 residues long. CDR1 is SNHLY, CDR2 FYNNEI, per germline. The CDR3 region has the DNA TGTGCCAGCAGTCGCGACGGAGGCACAGATACGCAGTATTTT. It translates to CASSRDGGTDTQYF.

The chain uses TRBV29-1 and TRBJ2-1; D is ambiguous. The CDR3 totals 16 residues. Germline V lookup: CDR1 SQVTM, CDR2 ANQGSEA. V was shortened by 0 bases and J by 0 bases, with 12 bases between the two germline ends. This chain's CDR3 is CSVEDPKPSSYNEQFF. As DNA, the CDR3 is TGCAGCGTTGAAGATCCGAAGCCTAGCTCCTACAATGAGCAGTTCTTC.

The chain combines TRBV29-1 with TRBJ1-1; D gene uncertain. V lost 3 bases and J lost 1, with 15 bases in between. The germline V gene encodes CDR1 SQVTM and CDR2 ANQGSEA. The CDR3 extends over 15 amino acids. The DNA of the CDR3 is TGCAGCGTTGATCATATCCCCGGGTCGAACACTGAAGCTTTCTTT. Its protein product is CSVDHIPGSNTEAFF. The full variable domain, with the rest looked up from reference TRBV29-1 and TRBJ1-1, is SAVISQKPSRDICQRGTSLTIQCQVDSQVTMMFWYRQQPGQSLTLIATANQGSEATYESGFVIDKFPISRPNLTFSTLTVSNMSPEDSSIYLCSVDHIPGSNTEAFFGQGTRLTVV.

The CDR3 DNA sequence: TGTGCCAGCAGTTCAATAACTAGGATCTCGGGGGAGACCCAGTACTTC. Protein: CASSSITRISGETQYF. The rearrangement joins TRBV2 to TRBJ2-5, with D possibly being TRBD2 (5 bases). V was cut by 5 bases and J by 5 bases, with 21 bases left in between. There are 16 residues in the CDR3. The germline V gene encodes CDR1 SNHLY and CDR2 FYNNEI.

The gene calls are TRBV27 and TRBJ2-2; D uncertain. Trimming took off 2 bases at V and 0 bases at J, with 1 base between the two ends. This CDR3 comprises 13 residues. Germline V gene lookup returns CDR1 MNHEY and CDR2 SMNVEV (reference sequence). The CDR3 region has the DNA TGTGCCAGCAGTTTAACGAACACCGGGGAGCTGTTTTTT. Translated, it gives CASSLTNTGELFF.

The chain links TRBV7-9 to TRBJ2-7; 7 bases match TRBD2. The length of the CDR3 is 14 residues. V gave up 5 bases and J gave up 0 bases; unmatched junction bases: 4. The germline V gene has CDR1 SEHNR and CDR2 FQNEAQ (reference sequence). The CDR3 DNA reads TGTGCCAGCAGCCGGGGGGACTTCTCCTACGAGCAGTACTTC. It encodes CASSRGDFSYEQYF.

V gene TRBV29-1 combines with J gene TRBJ1-5, with D tentatively TRBD1 (5 bases). The CDR3 runs to 16 residues. CDR1 and CDR2 from the germline V gene are SQVTM and ANQGSEA. With 4 bases removed from V and 9 bases from J, the gap between germline ends came to 25 bases. The CDR3 nucleotides read TGCAGCGTTGTCAATAGGGCGGGGACCCACTCAGGGCCCCAGCATTTT. Translated, it gives CSVVNRAGTHSGPQHF.

This clone was picked up a small number of times. The chain links TRBV7-9 to TRBJ2-7; D may match TRBD1 or TRBD2 (5 bases each). Germline V lookup: CDR1 SEHNR, CDR2 FQNEAQ (reference sequence). The CDR3 spans 14 residues. The ends were cut back, 3 bases at V and 3 bases at J, with 12 bases in the middle. The CDR3 DNA follows: TGTGCCAGCAGCTTCTCCGGGACGAACTACGAGCAGTACTTC. It translates to CASSFSGTNYEQYF.

The V gene is TRBV20-1, the J gene TRBJ1-1, with 8 bases matching TRBD1. J lost 8 bases, V lost 3 bases, and 2 bases had no gene match. Germline CDR1 is DFQATT and CDR2 is SNEGSKA (reference sequence). There are 11 residues in the CDR3. The CDR3 DNA follows: TGCAGTGCTAGCCGGACAGGGGAAGCTTTCTTT. It is translated as CSASRTGEAFF.

This clone was detected only once. The chain joins TRBV28 to TRBJ2-5, with 12 bases matching TRBD2. Trimming cost V 6 bases and J 5 bases; bases outside gene matches: 25. CDR3 length: 21 amino acids. CDR1 and CDR2 (germline): MDHEN, SYDVKM. CDR3 region: CASSPGQRRLAGEARLETQYF. The CDR3 DNA reads as TGTGCCAGCAGCCCGGGACAGAGACGACTAGCGGGAGAGGCGAGGCTGGAGACCCAGTACTTC.

The genes are TRBV2 and TRBJ2-1, with TRBD2 matching over 8 bases. The CDR3 contains 15 residues. Trimming cost V 3 bases and J 2 bases; bases outside gene matches: 3. Germline loops: CDR1 SNHLY, CDR2 FYNNEI. CDR3 DNA sequence: TGTGCCAGCAGTGACCGGCGGGGGGCCTACAATGAGCAGTTCTTC. This translates into CASSDRRGAYNEQFF.

Only a few counts were recorded for this clone. The chain couples TRBV6-5 to TRBJ2-4; D is possibly TRBD2 (6 bases). CDR1 and CDR2 (germline): MNHEY, SVGAGI. The CDR3 sequence is 13 residues long. Between the trimmed V and J ends, which lost 5 bases and 9 bases, there was a span of 14 bases. The CDR3 reads CASSRQGGSIQYF. The CDR3 nucleotides read TGTGCCAGCAGTCGCCAGGGAGGCAGCATTCAGTACTTC.

This clone was seen a handful of times. The chain combines TRBV7-9 with TRBJ2-1, with D uncertain. CDR3 length: 13 amino acids. Germline loops: CDR1 SEHNR, CDR2 FQNEAQ (reference sequence). The V and J ends lost 2 bases and 6 bases respectively, with 8 bases between them. CDR3: CASSLYRGNEQFF. CDR3 DNA sequence: TGTGCCAGCAGCTTATATAGAGGCAATGAGCAGTTCTTC.